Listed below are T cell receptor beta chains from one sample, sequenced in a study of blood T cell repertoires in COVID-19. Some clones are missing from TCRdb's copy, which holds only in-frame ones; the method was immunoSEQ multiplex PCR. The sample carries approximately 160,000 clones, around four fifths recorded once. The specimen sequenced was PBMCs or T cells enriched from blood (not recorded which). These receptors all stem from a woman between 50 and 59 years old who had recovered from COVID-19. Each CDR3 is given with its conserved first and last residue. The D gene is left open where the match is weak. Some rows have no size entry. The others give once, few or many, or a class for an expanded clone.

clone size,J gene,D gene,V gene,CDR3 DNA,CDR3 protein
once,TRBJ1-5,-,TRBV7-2,TGTGCCAGCAGCTTACTGGGGGGTCAGCCCCAGCATTTT,CASSLLGGQPQHF
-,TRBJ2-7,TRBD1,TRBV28,TGTGCCAGCAGCCAGACCGGGACAGGGCACTACGAGCAGTACTTC,CASSQTGTGHYEQYF
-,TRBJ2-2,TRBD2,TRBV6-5,TGTGCCATTGTAGCGGGCACGAACACCGGGGAGCTGTTTTTT,CAIVAGTNTGELFF
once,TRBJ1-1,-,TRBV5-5,TGTGCCAGCAGTTCATTACAGGGGAACACTGAAGCTTTCTTT,CASSSLQGNTEAFF
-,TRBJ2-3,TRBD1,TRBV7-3,TGTGCCAGCAGCCCGACAGGGGGGAGGGATACGCAGTATTTT,CASSPTGGRDTQYF
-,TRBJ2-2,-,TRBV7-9,TGTGCCAGACATAGACAGGACCACACCGGGGAGCTGTTTTTT,CARHRQDHTGELFF
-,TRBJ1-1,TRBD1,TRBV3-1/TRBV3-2,TGTGCCAGCAGTGGAACAGGGGTGACCGCTTTCTTT,CASSGTGVTAFF
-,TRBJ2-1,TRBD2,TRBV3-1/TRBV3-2,TGTGCCAGCAGCCAAGTCCGCCTAGCGGGAGAAAATGAGCAGTTCTTC,CASSQVRLAGENEQFF
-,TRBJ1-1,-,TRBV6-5,TGTGCCAGCAGTTACTCGAGATCCTCGAACACTGAAGCTTTCTTT,CASSYSRSSNTEAFF
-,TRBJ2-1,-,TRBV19,TGTGCCAGTAGTGTTAGCAGGGGTGAGCAGTTCTTC,CASSVSRGEQFF
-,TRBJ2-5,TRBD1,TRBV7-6,TGTGCCAGCAGCTTAGACAGGGGGCCTCAAGAGACCCAGTACTTC,CASSLDRGPQETQYF
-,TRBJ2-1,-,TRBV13,TGTGCCAGCAGCTTAGCCCCGGGACTGGCGAAGTTCTTC,CASSLAPGLAKFF
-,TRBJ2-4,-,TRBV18,TGTGCCAGCTCACCTTTTCGCAAAAAACCGCCCAGACAGATCGTAGCCAAAAACATTCAGTACTTC,CASSPFRKKPPRQIVAKNIQYF
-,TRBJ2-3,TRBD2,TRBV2,TGTGCCAGCAGTGTTAGCGGGAGGGCCTCAGATACGCAGTATTTT,CASSVSGRASDTQYF
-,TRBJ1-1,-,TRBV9,TGTGCCAGCAGCATGGGCGCAGAAGCTTTCTTT,CASSMGAEAFF
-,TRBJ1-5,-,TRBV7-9,TGTGCCAGCAGCTTAGCGGGCAACAATCAGCCCCAGCATTTT,CASSLAGNNQPQHF
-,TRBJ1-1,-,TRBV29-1,TGCAGCGTTGCTCGGAACACTGAAGCTTTCTTT,CSVARNTEAFF
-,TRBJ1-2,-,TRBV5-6,TGTGCCAGCAGCTTCGACATTAACTATGGCTACACCTTC,CASSFDINYGYTF
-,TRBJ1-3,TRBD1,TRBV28,TGTGCCAGCAGCACTGCCGGGACAGGGCTAGGAAACACCATATATTTT,CASSTAGTGLGNTIYF
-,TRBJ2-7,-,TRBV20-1,TGCAGTGCTTTACTAGGGTACGAGCAGTACTTC,CSALLGYEQYF
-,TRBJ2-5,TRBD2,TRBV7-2,TGTGCCAGCAGCTCACTCGGGGGTAGCGGGGCTAACCAAGAGACCCAGTACTTC,CASSSLGGSGANQETQYF
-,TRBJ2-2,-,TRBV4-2,TGTGCCAGCAGCCACACAGGGACGTCCGCCGGGGAGCTGTTTTTT,CASSHTGTSAGELFF
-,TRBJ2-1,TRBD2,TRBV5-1,TGCGCCACTAGGACTAGCGGGAACTCCTACAATGAGCAGTTCTTC,CATRTSGNSYNEQFF
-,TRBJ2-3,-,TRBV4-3,TGCGCCAGCAGCCAAGACGCATTAGATGCAGATACGCAGTATTTT,CASSQDALDADTQYF
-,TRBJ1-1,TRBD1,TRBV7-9,TGTGCCAGCAGCATACGGGGACAGGGGGTCGTAGCTTTCTTT,CASSIRGQGVVAFF
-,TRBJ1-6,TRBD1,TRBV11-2,TGTGCCAGCAGCTTACGGGGACAGGGAAATTCACCCCTCCACTTT,CASSLRGQGNSPLHF
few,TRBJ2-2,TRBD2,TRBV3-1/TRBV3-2,TGTGCCAGCAGCCAACTACGTTCGGGAGGGACCGGGGAGCTGTTTTTT,CASSQLRSGGTGELFF
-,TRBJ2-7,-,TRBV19,TGTGCCAGACGACACCGTCCCTACGAGCAGTACTTC,CARRHRPYEQYF
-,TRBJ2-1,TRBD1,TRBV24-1,TGTGCCACCAGTGACCCAGGGACAGGGAACAATGAGCAGTTCTTC,CATSDPGTGNNEQFF
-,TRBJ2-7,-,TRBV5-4,TGTGCCAGCAGCGTGACAGCCGCAACCTCCTACGAGCAGTACTTC,CASSVTAATSYEQYF
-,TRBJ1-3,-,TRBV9,TGTGCCAGCAGCGTAGGGCAGGGCACTGGAAACACCATATATTTT,CASSVGQGTGNTIYF
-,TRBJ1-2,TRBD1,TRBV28,TGTGCCAGCAGTTTGGACAGGGACTATGGCTACACCTTC,CASSLDRDYGYTF
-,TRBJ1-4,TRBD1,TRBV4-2,TGTGCCAGCAGCCCGACAGGGGCCTTTAATGAAAAACTGTTTTTT,CASSPTGAFNEKLFF
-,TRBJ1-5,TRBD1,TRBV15,TGTGCCACCAGCCGCAACAGGGGGCGCGGCAATCAGCCCCAGCATTTT,CATSRNRGRGNQPQHF
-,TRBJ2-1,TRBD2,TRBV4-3,TGCGCCAGCAGCCAAGATACAACGGGAGGCTCCTACAATGAGCAGTTCTTC,CASSQDTTGGSYNEQFF
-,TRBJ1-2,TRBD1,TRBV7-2,TGTGCCAGCAACTTACAGACAGGGACAGGGAATGGCTACACCTTC,CASNLQTGTGNGYTF
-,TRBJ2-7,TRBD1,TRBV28,TGTGCCAGCAGCCGTGTGGGACAGGGACCCTACGAGCAGTACTTC,CASSRVGQGPYEQYF
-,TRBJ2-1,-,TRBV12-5,TGTGCTAGTGGTGAACTCAATGAGCAGTTCTTC,CASGELNEQFF
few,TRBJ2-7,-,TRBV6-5,TGTGCCAGCAATAGTTTCTACGAGCAGTACTTC,CASNSFYEQYF
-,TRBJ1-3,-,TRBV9,TGTGCCAGCAGCGTAGTCCTCTCAGGGCCTGGAAACACCATATATTTT,CASSVVLSGPGNTIYF
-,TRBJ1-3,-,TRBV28,TGTGCCAGCAGTCGGGACACCAACTCTGGAAACACCATATATTTT,CASSRDTNSGNTIYF
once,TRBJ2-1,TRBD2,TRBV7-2,TGTGCCAGCAGCTCCAGAGTGGCGGGGGGAACCGATGAGCAGTTCTTC,CASSSRVAGGTDEQFF
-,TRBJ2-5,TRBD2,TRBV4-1,TGCGCCAGCAGCCAAAGCCAGCGGGAGGTAGAGACCCAGTACTTC,CASSQSQREVETQYF
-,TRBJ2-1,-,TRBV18,TGTGCCAGCTCACATGGCCCCTACAATGAGCAGTTCTTC,CASSHGPYNEQFF
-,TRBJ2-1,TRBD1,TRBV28,TGTGCCAGCAGTTTAGCGGCCGGGACAGGGGGAAATGAGCAGTTCTTC,CASSLAAGTGGNEQFF
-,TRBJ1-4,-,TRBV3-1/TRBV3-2,TGTGCCAGCAGTTCCGGGAGCGGGAAAGAAAAACTGTTTTTT,CASSSGSGKEKLFF
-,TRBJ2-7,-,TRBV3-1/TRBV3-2,TGTGCCAGCAGCGAAGAAGGTTCCCCCCCGCGGGGCGAGCAGTACTTC,CASSEEGSPPRGEQYF
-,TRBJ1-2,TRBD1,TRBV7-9,TGTGCCAGCAGCTTAGTAGACAGGGACTATGGCTACACCTTC,CASSLVDRDYGYTF
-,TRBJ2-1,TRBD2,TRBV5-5,TGTGCCAGCAGTCAACTAGCGGGCTCCTACAATGAGCAGTTCTTC,CASSQLAGSYNEQFF
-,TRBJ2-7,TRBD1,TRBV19,TGTGCCAGTAGGTCCGGGACAGGGGGCGTGGGGGAGCAGTACTTC,CASRSGTGGVGEQYF
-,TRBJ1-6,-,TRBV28,TGTGCCAGCAGTTTCTCCTCACCCCTCCACTTT,CASSFSSPLHF
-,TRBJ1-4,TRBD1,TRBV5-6,TGTGCCAGCAGCTTAGAATCAGGGGGCGCTTATGAAAAACTGTTTTTT,CASSLESGGAYEKLFF
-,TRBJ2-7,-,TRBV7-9,TGTGCCAGCAGCTTAGCGCGGTCCGGGGAGCAGTACTTC,CASSLARSGEQYF
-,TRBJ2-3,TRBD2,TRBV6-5,TGTGCCAGCAGATTATACGGGAGGGATACGCAGTATTTT,CASRLYGRDTQYF
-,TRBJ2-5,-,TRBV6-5,TGTGCCAGCAGTTACTCGTTCAGAGGAGAGACCCAGTACTTC,CASSYSFRGETQYF